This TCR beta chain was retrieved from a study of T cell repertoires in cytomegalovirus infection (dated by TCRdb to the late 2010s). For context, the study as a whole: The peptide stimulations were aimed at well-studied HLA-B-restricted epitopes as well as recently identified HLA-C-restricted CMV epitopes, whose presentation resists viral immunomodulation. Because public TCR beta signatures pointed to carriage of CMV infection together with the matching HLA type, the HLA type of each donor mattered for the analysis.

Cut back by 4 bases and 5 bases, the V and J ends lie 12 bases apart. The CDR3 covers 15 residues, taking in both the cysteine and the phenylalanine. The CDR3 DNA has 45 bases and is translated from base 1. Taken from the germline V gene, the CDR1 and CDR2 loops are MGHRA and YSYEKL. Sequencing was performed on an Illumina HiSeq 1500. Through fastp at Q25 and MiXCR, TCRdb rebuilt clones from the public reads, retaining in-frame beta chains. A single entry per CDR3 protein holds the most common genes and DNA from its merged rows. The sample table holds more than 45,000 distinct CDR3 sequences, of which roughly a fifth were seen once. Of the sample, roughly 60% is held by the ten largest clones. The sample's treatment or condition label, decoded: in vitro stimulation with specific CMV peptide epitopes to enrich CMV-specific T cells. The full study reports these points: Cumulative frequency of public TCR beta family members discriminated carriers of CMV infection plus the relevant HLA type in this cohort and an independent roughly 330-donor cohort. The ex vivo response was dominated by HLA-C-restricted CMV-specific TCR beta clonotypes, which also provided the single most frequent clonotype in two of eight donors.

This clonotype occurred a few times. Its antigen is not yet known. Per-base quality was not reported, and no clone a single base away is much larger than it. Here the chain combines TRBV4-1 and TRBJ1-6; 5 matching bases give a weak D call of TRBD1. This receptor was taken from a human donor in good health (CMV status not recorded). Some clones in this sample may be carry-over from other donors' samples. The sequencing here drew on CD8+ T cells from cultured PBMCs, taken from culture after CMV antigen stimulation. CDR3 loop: CASSREGEDNSPLHF. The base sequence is TGCGCCAGCAGCCGGGAAGGGGAAGATAATTCACCCCTCCACTTT.